The clone carrying this TCR beta chain has only a few counts. Its cognate antigen is unknown. The CDR3 contains 12 residues. V lost 3 bases and J lost 7, with 6 bases in between. The germline V gene has CDR1 MNHEY and CDR2 SMNVEV (reference sequence). This sample is part of a study of cytomegalovirus exposure and HLA in healthy donors. Study-level points and caveats: Rarity held for most TCR sequences, but there were some public TCRs that occurred in many donors. Another analysis was done later, and it associated 15,000 or so TCR beta sequences with HLA alleles at 0.05 false discovery rate.

The PCR employed 60 Vbeta primers together with 13 Jbeta primers. This table comes from immunoSEQ multiplex PCR, and its TCRdb copy is limited to in-frame clones, with some not included. The table shows 100,000 to 120,000 clones, with 9.5% to 15% occurring only once. This chain uses TRBV27 with TRBJ1-4; D uncertain. Source material: PBMCs. The TCR was taken from a man in his forties in good health and CMV-seropositive. The CDR3 region is CASSLRGEKLFF. CDR3 bases: TGTGCCAGCAGTTTGCGGGGTGAAAAACTGTTTTTT.